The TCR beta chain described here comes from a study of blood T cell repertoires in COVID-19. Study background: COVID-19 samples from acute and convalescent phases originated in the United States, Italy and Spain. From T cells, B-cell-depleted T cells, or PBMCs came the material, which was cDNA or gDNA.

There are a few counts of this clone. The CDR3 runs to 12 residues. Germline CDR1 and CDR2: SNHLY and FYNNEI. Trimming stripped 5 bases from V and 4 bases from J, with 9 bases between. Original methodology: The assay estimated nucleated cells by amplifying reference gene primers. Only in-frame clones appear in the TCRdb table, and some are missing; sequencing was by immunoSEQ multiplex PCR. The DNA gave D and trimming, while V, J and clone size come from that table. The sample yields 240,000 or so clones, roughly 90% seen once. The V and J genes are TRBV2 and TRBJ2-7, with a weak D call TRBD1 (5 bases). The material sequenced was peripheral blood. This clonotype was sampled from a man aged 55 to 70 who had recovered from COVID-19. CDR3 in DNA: TGTGCCAGCAGTAAACAGGTGTACGAGCAGTACGTC. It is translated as CASSKQVYEQYV.